These T cell receptor beta chains were read from a single sample in a study of blood T cell repertoires in COVID-19. TCRdb keeps only in-frame clones here, not all; method: immunoSEQ multiplex PCR. This sample has fewer than 80,000 clones, with 75% to 90% found just once. Sample: peripheral blood. The origin of the receptors is a man aged 25-45 years with acute or convalescent COVID-19. CDR3s include the opening cysteine and the closing phenylalanine or tryptophan. The D gene is left open where the match is weak. Size tells how often a clone was seen (once, few, many) or the class of an expanded clone, and some rows leave it out.

CDR3	DNA	size	V	J	D
CASSPMFQGTYEQYF	TGTGCCAGCTCACCTATGTTTCAGGGGACCTACGAGCAGTACTTC	-	TRBV18	TRBJ2-7	-
CASSVAEGRLHYGYTF	TGTGCCAGCAGCGTAGCGGAGGGGCGACTACACTATGGCTACACCTTC	few	TRBV9	TRBJ1-2	-
CASSPPEGAGYEQYF	TGTGCCAGCAGCCCACCTGAGGGGGCCGGGTACGAGCAGTACTTC	-	TRBV5-6	TRBJ2-7	TRBD1
CASNTGTGARETQYF	TGTGCCAGCAACACCGGGACAGGGGCAAGGGAGACCCAGTACTTC	-	TRBV6-5	TRBJ2-5	TRBD1
CSVMADSNQPQHF	TGCAGCGTGATGGCAGATAGCAATCAGCCCCAGCATTTT	once	TRBV29-1	TRBJ1-5	-
CASSVDTGANVLTF	TGTGCCAGCAGTGTAGACACCGGGGCCAACGTCCTGACTTTC	-	TRBV2	TRBJ2-6	-
CASAGAPRETQYF	TGTGCCTCGGCGGGGGCCCCTCGAGAGACCCAGTACTTC	few	TRBV6-6	TRBJ2-5	-
CASTVTNEKLFF	TGTGCCAGCACGGTAACGAACGAAAAACTGTTTTTT	-	TRBV6-1	TRBJ1-4	-
CAISESDRNTEAFF	TGTGCCATCAGTGAGTCCGACAGAAACACTGAAGCTTTCTTT	-	TRBV10-3	TRBJ1-1	-
CASSRGGARADTQYF	TGTGCCAGTAGTAGGGGTGGGGCTCGGGCAGATACGCAGTATTTT	-	TRBV19	TRBJ2-3	-
CASSLAQRYTDTQYF	TGTGCCAGCAGCTTAGCCCAGCGGTACACAGATACGCAGTATTTT	-	TRBV7-2	TRBJ2-3	-
CASSLSGGDYNEQFF	TGTGCCAGCAGCCTTAGCGGGGGGGACTACAATGAGCAGTTCTTC	-	TRBV6-5	TRBJ2-1	TRBD2
CASSLGTGSYEQYF	TGTGCCAGCAGCTTAGGGACAGGGTCCTACGAGCAGTACTTC	-	TRBV7-6	TRBJ2-7	TRBD1
CASSKTGNQPQHF	TGTGCCAGCAGTAAAACAGGGAATCAGCCCCAGCATTTT	-	TRBV7-8	TRBJ1-5	-
CASSARTAQDTFF	TGTGCCAGCAGCGCCCGGACTGCGCAGGATACTTTCTTT	-	TRBV5-5	TRBJ1-1	-
CASSLGLAGDGVEQFF	TGTGCCAGCAGCTTGGGACTAGCGGGAGACGGGGTTGAGCAGTTCTTC	-	TRBV7-2	TRBJ2-1	TRBD2
CASSGRTGWAGANVLTF	TGTGCCAGCAGTGGCCGGACAGGGTGGGCCGGGGCCAACGTCCTGACTTTC	-	TRBV6-1	TRBJ2-6	TRBD1
CASSPPQGLGAETQYF	TGTGCCAGCTCACCACCGCAGGGACTAGGTGCGGAGACCCAGTACTTC	-	TRBV18	TRBJ2-5	TRBD2
CASSFNIQSEAFF	TGTGCCAGCAGTTTCAACATCCAAAGTGAAGCTTTCTTT	-	TRBV6-5	TRBJ1-1	-
CASSPWDIAYEQYF	TGTGCCAGCAGCCCCTGGGACATTGCCTACGAGCAGTACTTC	-	TRBV5-6	TRBJ2-7	-